This entry lists 29 T cell receptor beta chains sequenced from one sample in a study of circulating and synovial CD4+ cells in juvenile arthritis (dated by TCRdb to the mid-2010s). The method was the immunoSEQ multiplex PCR assay. TCRdb limited this immuneACCESS table to in-frame rearrangements with V and J called. A share of clones is missing; checked studies link under half to unresolved V genes, and the rest is unexplained. The table for this sample lists about 30,000 clones; around 93% of them were counted only once. The ten largest clones add up to about 3% of the sample. The sample comprised CD4+ T cells from blood. Receptor source: a human donor with juvenile idiopathic arthritis.

The chain links TRBV4-1 to TRBJ2-2, with 13 bases that match TRBD2. V was clipped by 1 base and J by 2 bases; unmatched bases: 7. Germline V gene lookup returns CDR1 MGHRA and CDR2 YSYEKL. The CDR3 loop spans 19 amino acids. CDR3 DNA: TGCGCCAGCAGCCAAGGGGGCTCGGGACTAGCGGGAAACACCGGGGAGCTGTTTTTT. As protein: CASSQGGSGLAGNTGELFF.

As regards this clone: One junction end disagrees with the germline gene, perhaps due to a read error. Distinct nucleotide sequences in the sample also encode this CDR3. The rearrangement joins TRBV15 to TRBJ1-1; D is unresolved. CDR3 length: 15 residues. Germline-derived CDR1 and CDR2 are LNHNV and YYDKDF (reference sequence). The CDR3 bases are TGTGCCACCAGCAGAGAGGCCCCAACGAACACCGAAGCTTTCTTT. Protein: CATSREAPTNTEAFF.

V usage is TRBV7-9 and J usage is TRBJ2-7; TRBD1 is a possible D gene (5 bases). The ends were cut back, 5 bases at V and 6 bases at J, with 14 bases in the middle. CDR3 length equals 13 residues. The germline V gene encodes CDR1 SEHNR and CDR2 FQNEAQ (reference sequence). This CDR3 reads CASSASRVGEQYF. The CDR3 coding sequence is TGTGCCAGCAGCGCAAGCAGGGTAGGCGAGCAGTACTTC.

This rearrangement joins TRBV21-1 to TRBJ1-5. TRBV21-1 is flagged as a pseudogene. This CDR3 is built from 16 residues. The CDR3 is CASRACGDSDNQPQHF. The CDR3, as DNA: TGTGCCAGCAGAGCCTGCGGGGATAGTGACAATCAGCCCCAGCATTTT.

This chain uses TRBV29-1 with TRBJ2-1; tentatively, D is TRBD2 (5 bases). Trimming pared 4 bases from V and 6 bases from J, leaving 10 bases between. Per germline, CDR1 SQVTM and CDR2 ANQGSEA. This CDR3 region has 12 residues. The CDR3 here is CSVAGSGNEQFF. CDR3 in DNA: TGCAGCGTTGCGGGGAGTGGCAATGAGCAGTTCTTC.

V is TRBV30 and J is TRBJ2-2; D gene unclear. Germline V gene lookup returns CDR1 GTSNPN and CDR2 SVGIG (reference sequence). This CDR3 is 13 amino acids long. The V gene lost 1 base and the J gene lost 1 base, with 4 bases spanning the gap. CDR3 bases: TGTGCCTGGAGTGCCCTGAACACCGGGGAGCTGTTTTTT. This sequence encodes CAWSALNTGELFF.

This clone was seen only a few times. This chain joins TRBV28 and TRBJ1-2; D possibly corresponds to TRBD1 (6 bases). Trimming pared 5 bases from V and 7 bases from J, leaving 14 bases between. The CDR3 has 13 residues. CDR1 MDHEN and CDR2 SYDVKM come from the germline V gene. The CDR3 nucleotides are TGTGCCAGCAGTCTAACGGGGGGCAGTGGCTACACCTTC. This gives the protein CASSLTGGSGYTF.

The chain uses TRBV19 and TRBJ2-7; D is unclear. Trimming cost V 10 bases and J 2 bases, with 12 bases left between them. The CDR3 sequence is 12 residues long. Germline assignment: CDR1 LNHDA and CDR2 SQIVND (reference sequence). DNA for the CDR3: TGTGCCACCTCCAGGTCGGCCTACGAGCAGTACTTC. Protein sequence: CATSRSAYEQYF.

The gene calls are TRBV25-1 and TRBJ2-3; D remains ambiguous. Germline CDR1 reads MGHDK; CDR2 reads SYGVNS. Deletions cut 3 bases from V and 4 bases from J, with 5 bases between. The CDR3 is 12 residues long. This CDR3 is CASSDRADTQYF. CDR3 sequence (DNA): TGTGCCAGCAGTGATCGCGCAGATACGCAGTATTTT.

Only one count was recorded for this clone. The chain links TRBV7-2 to TRBJ1-2, with D perhaps TRBD1 (6 bases). From germline, CDR1 is SGHTA and CDR2 FQGNSA. Between the trimmed V and J ends, which lost 6 bases and 4 bases, there was a span of 12 bases. The CDR3 consists of 13 residues. CDR3 in DNA: TGTGCCAGCAGACCGGACAGTTTCTATGGCTACACCTTC. Its translation is CASRPDSFYGYTF.

This clone was seen only once. The chain is built from TRBV6-5 and TRBJ2-3, with 7 nucleotides matching TRBD2. There are 15 residues in the CDR3. Per the germline V gene, CDR1 is MNHEY and CDR2 is SVGAGI. V was pared by 4 bases and J by 2 bases, with 6 bases of the junction left unmatched. The CDR3 nucleotides read TGTGCCAGCAGTTCCGGACTAGAAGCCACAGATACGCAGTATTTT. Amino acid sequence: CASSSGLEATDTQYF.

This chain links TRBV9 with TRBJ2-1, with TRBD2 identical over 10 bases. Germline CDR1 and CDR2: SGDLS and YYNGEE. CDR3 length equals 16 residues. Germline trimming cut 1 base from V and 7 bases from J; bases unmatched to any gene: 8. DNA of the CDR3: TGTGCCAGCAGCGTACAGGATAGCGGGAGGTCGAATGAGCAGTTCTTC. Translation: CASSVQDSGRSNEQFF. The full variable domain, completed using reference TRBV9 and TRBJ2-1, is DSGVTQTPKHLITATGQRVTLRCSPRSGDLSVYWYQQSLDQGLQFLIQYYNGEERAKGNILERFSAQQFPDLHSELNLSSLELGDSALYFCASSVQDSGRSNEQFFGPGTRLTVL.

The chain couples TRBV19 to TRBJ2-6, with 7 bases aligning to TRBD2. The CDR3 has 14 amino acids. Trimming took 7 bases from V and 4 from J; bases not matched to a gene: 4. CDR1 and CDR2 (germline): LNHDA, SQIVND (reference sequence). The CDR3 loop is CASKRGSGANVLTF. The CDR3 coding sequence is TGTGCCAGTAAGCGGGGTTCCGGGGCCAACGTCCTGACTTTC.

This clone was observed a few times. The chain uses TRBV7-2 and TRBJ1-1; a weak D match, TRBD1 (6 bases). Germline CDR1 and CDR2: SGHTA and FQGNSA. V shed 2 bases and J shed 0 bases, with 10 bases lying between them. The CDR3 is made up of 15 amino acids. Here the CDR3 reads CASSLSGTLNTEAFF. In DNA form, the CDR3 reads TGTGCCAGCAGCTTATCCGGGACACTGAACACTGAAGCTTTCTTT.

The V call is TRBV5-4, the J call TRBJ1-2, with 9 positions matching TRBD1. The CDR3 is made up of 16 amino acids. Unmatched junction bases numbered 10, after V lost 4 bases and J lost 3 bases. Germline loops: CDR1 SGHNT, CDR2 YYREEE (reference sequence). The CDR3 loop is CASSQGGGQGHYGYTF. The CDR3 DNA reads TGTGCCAGCAGCCAGGGGGGAGGACAGGGGCACTATGGCTACACCTTC.

The chain combines TRBV10-3 with TRBJ2-2; D gene uncertain. The CDR3 has 14 residues. V dropped 4 bases and J dropped 0 bases, with 6 bases sitting between them. The V gene's germline CDR1 is ENHRY and CDR2 SYGVKD. Written as DNA, the CDR3 is TGTGCCATCAGTGCCCGAGCGAACACCGGGGAGCTGTTTTTT. This codes for CAISARANTGELFF.

This clone was detected once. This sequence joins TRBV10-3 and TRBJ1-1; 9 nucleotides match TRBD1. This CDR3 is 13 amino acids long. Germline V CDR1 and CDR2: ENHRY, SYGVKD. The V gene end was trimmed by 4 bases and the J gene end by 8 bases; junction bases not matched to a gene: 5. In DNA, the CDR3 is TGTGCCATCAGTGGGACAGGGGTGGGGGAAGCTTTCTTT. Its protein is CAISGTGVGEAFF.

For the CDR3, the DNA is TGTGCCAGTAGTATAGCCGGGACAGACTCTGGAAACACCATATATTTT. Amino acid sequence: CASSIAGTDSGNTIYF. The chain employs TRBV19 and TRBJ1-3; the match to TRBD1 covers 7 bases. The CDR3 is 16 amino acids. Germline CDR1 reads LNHDA; CDR2 reads SQIVND (reference sequence). The V gene end was trimmed by 1 base and the J gene end by 0 bases; junction bases not matched to a gene: 3.

V usage is TRBV28 and J usage is TRBJ2-5, with D possibly TRBD1 on 5 matching bases. CDR3 size: 16 residues. CDR1 is MDHEN and CDR2 is SYDVKM in the germline V gene. Between the trimmed V and J ends, which lost 5 bases and 0 bases, there was a span of 16 bases. This CDR3 is CASSPRGSPHQETQYF. The CDR3 DNA sequence: TGTGCCAGCAGTCCAAGGGGTTCCCCCCACCAAGAGACCCAGTACTTC.

This chain joins TRBV7-9 and TRBJ2-5; D is perhaps TRBD2 (6 bases). Trimming shortened V by 5 bases and J by 1 base, and 20 bases separated the two germline ends. This CDR3 is built from 17 residues. Per germline, CDR1 SEHNR and CDR2 FQNEAQ (reference sequence). The CDR3 loop is CASSARLVVASQETQYF. Here the CDR3 DNA reads TGTGCCAGCAGCGCAAGACTAGTCGTAGCGTCCCAAGAGACCCAGTACTTC.

This rearrangement joins TRBV5-5 to TRBJ1-2, with D unresolved. Germline V gene data show CDR1 as SGHKS and CDR2 as YYEKEE (reference sequence). Trimming pared 1 base from V and 7 bases from J, leaving 20 bases between. The CDR3 extends over 16 amino acids. CDR3: CASSLKVEREVSGYTF. In DNA form, the CDR3 reads TGTGCCAGCAGCTTGAAGGTTGAGCGAGAAGTTAGTGGCTACACCTTC. Together with reference TRBV5-5 and TRBJ1-2, the CDR3 gives the full variable domain: DAGVTQSPTHLIKTRGQQVTLRCSPISGHKSVSWYQQVLGQGPQFIFQYYEKEERGRGNFPDRFSARQFPNYSSELNVNALLLGDSALYLCASSLKVEREVSGYTFGSGTRLTVV.

J is TRBJ1-4 and V is TRBV30; D might be TRBD1 (6 bases). The CDR3 consists of 15 residues. Trimming took off 7 bases at V and 0 bases at J, with 15 bases between the two ends. From germline, CDR1 is GTSNPN and CDR2 SVGIG (reference sequence). CDR3 loop: CAFEGGIATNEKLFF. Written as DNA, the CDR3 is TGTGCCTTTGAGGGGGGGATTGCAACTAATGAAAAACTGTTTTTT.

This clone was detected once. V and J are TRBV28 and TRBJ1-3; D is unresolved. The V and J ends lost 5 bases and 0 bases respectively, with 8 bases between them. The CDR3 length is 14 residues. From germline, CDR1 is MDHEN and CDR2 SYDVKM. CDR3 DNA sequence: TGTGCCAGCAGTATTCTGAGCTCTGGAAACACCATATATTTT. Its translation is CASSILSSGNTIYF.

The rearrangement joins TRBV4-1 to TRBJ2-1; 7 bases align to TRBD2. Germline V lookup: CDR1 MGHRA, CDR2 YSYEKL. CDR3 length equals 13 residues. The J segment lost 11 bases and the V segment lost 4 bases, leaving 8 bases of the junction unmatched. The CDR3 coding sequence is TGCGCCAGCAGCCGAACCCGGGGGGAGAAGCAGTTCTTC. This encodes CASSRTRGEKQFF.

This clone occurred once. V is TRBV28 and J is TRBJ1-1, with a weak D call TRBD1 (6 bases). The ends were cut back, 1 base at V and 5 bases at J, with 11 bases in the middle. Germline V CDR1 and CDR2: MDHEN, SYDVKM. This CDR3 has 14 amino acids. CDR3 sequence (DNA): TGTGCCAGCAGTTTATCCCACAGGGCTACTGAAGCTTTCTTT. Its translation is CASSLSHRATEAFF.

This rearrangement joins TRBV30 to TRBJ2-7, with 7 nucleotides matching TRBD2. The CDR3 extends over 13 amino acids. After removal of 3 bases from V and 6 bases from J, the junction contained 8 bases not matched to a gene. The V gene's germline CDR1 is GTSNPN and CDR2 SVGIG (reference sequence). For the CDR3, the DNA is TGTGCCTGGAGGTGGGGGACTACGCGCGAGCAGTACTTC. As protein: CAWRWGTTREQYF.

The chain joins TRBV28 to TRBJ2-7; TRBD1 aligns across 9 bases. This CDR3 spans 15 amino acids. V gave up 4 bases and J gave up 1 base; unmatched junction bases: 5. Germline-derived CDR1 and CDR2 are MDHEN and SYDVKM. CDR3 sequence: CASSSGTGFSYEQYF. Here the CDR3 DNA reads TGTGCCAGCAGTTCTGGGACAGGGTTTTCCTACGAGCAGTACTTC.

The V gene is TRBV5-8, the J gene TRBJ2-3; tentatively, D is TRBD2 (6 bases). Germline loops: CDR1 SGHTS, CDR2 YDEGEE. With 0 bases removed from V and 4 bases from J, the gap between germline ends came to 12 bases. The length of the CDR3 is 15 residues. The CDR3 bases are TGTGCCAGCAGCTTGGGGGCGGGAAGATCAGATACGCAGTATTTT. It encodes CASSLGAGRSDTQYF.

This clone has just one count. The CDR3 here is CASSIYSAGVRTGNEQFF. CDR3 bases: TGTGCCAGTAGTATTTACTCTGCGGGAGTAAGAACCGGCAATGAGCAGTTCTTC. The chain combines TRBV19 with TRBJ2-1, with 7 positions matching TRBD2. This CDR3 is built from 18 residues. Germline V CDR1 and CDR2: LNHDA, SQIVND (reference sequence). V lost 3 bases, J lost 6 bases, and 17 bases stayed unmatched.